The TCR beta chain described here comes from a study of T cell responses to AZD1222 COVID-19 vaccine (dated by TCRdb to the early 2020s). Some background on the complete study: AZD1222 recipients whose second dose came at about 4 weeks and those whose second dose came at about 12 weeks were combined into one group, since spike-specific TCR depth and breadth did not differ between the two schedules. A total of 233 trial participants underwent TCR sequencing, of whom some 200 had received two doses of AZD1222 and about 25 had received two doses of the MenACWY control vaccine. Trial participants were enrolled into age subgroups of 18-55, 56-69 and 70-plus years, which contained 148, 28 and 57 TCR-sequenced participants, respectively. What the research found in general, with its limitations: After two AZD1222 doses, both the breadth and the depth of spike-specific TCRs were significantly higher than at day 0 and than in MenACWY recipients. Because no day 14 peak-response samples were available, repertoires were characterized only after the peak T cell response. Epitopes outside the regions mutated in the B.1.351 and B.1.1.7 variants were reportedly recognized by nearly half of the unique spike-specific TCRs. Only five to seven AZD1222 recipients were SARS-CoV-2 seropositive at baseline, limiting conclusions about previously exposed vaccinees. In the small 56-69-year group, the increase in depth fell short of significance, most likely because of low power. Participants were mostly white British, with more females than males. The authors suggested clonal diversity may have been underestimated. CD4 TCRs associated with the vaccine covered the entire spike protein, and the dominant responses were in regions 160-218 and 743-854.

Taken with the paper, the label for time point translates to: baseline before first vaccination. Vaccinee samples were obtained from the UK trials COV001 and COV002, which included a single-blind randomized controlled phase 2/3 trial of AZD1222 (ChAdOx1 nCoV-19) in healthy adults. Trial participant PBMC samples were collected at day 0 and day 28 after the second dose for TCRbeta chain sequencing. The CDR3 regions of human TCRbeta chains were analyzed by immunosequencing. Per the authors' processing: Repertoire TCRs were matched against a reference library of SARS-CoV-2-specific TCRs generated with the MIRA antigen-specificity platform. Breadth was defined as the fraction of unique TCRs that were SARS-CoV-2-associated. Depth was defined as the fraction of total T cells that were SARS-CoV-2-associated. Using the MIRA data, each spike-specific TCR was mapped to the spike region that the TCR reacts to and placed in a CD4 or CD8 class. Log10-transformed breadth and depth values were compared by one-way ANOVA with Sidak's multiple comparisons tests. The source is immuneACCESS, and TCRdb retained only in-frame sequences with V and J called. Part of the clones is not carried over; for the studies checked, unresolved V genes explain less than half of this, and the remainder is unexplained. V, J and clone size reflect that table, while D and trimming were determined from the DNA. The sample table records around 81,000 clones; around four fifths of these occur just once. The leading ten clones occupy 2.9% of the sample.

Germline trimming: 1 base from V, 6 bases from J; junction bases outside gene matches: 8. The CDR3, from cysteine to phenylalanine, totals 16 residues. Only the CDR3 DNA is retained, 48 bases long and in frame from the first base. The germline V gene provides CDR1 LGHNA and CDR2 YSLEER. Concerning this clone: Its antigen is unknown. The sample holds no much larger clone one base away, and base qualities are not on file.

Source: peripheral blood, taken on day 0 of AZD1222 vaccination. The source is an adult in good health. In this chain, TRBV4-3 is recombined with TRBJ1-2, with 10 middle bases fitting TRBD1. The DNA sequence is TGCGCCAGCAGCCAAGGGACAGGGGGTAGGAAGGATGGCTACACCTTC. Its protein is CASSQGTGGRKDGYTF.